The 15 T cell receptor beta chains below all came from one sample that was sequenced in a study of CD8 T cells in Susac syndrome. The RNA, 0.5 to 1 ug, was put through reverse transcription using random hexamers. TCRdb fed the immunoSEQ multiplex PCR reads into MiXCR, producing one record per CDR3 protein. The repertoire holds roughly 200,000 distinct CDR3 sequences, with just under 95% as singletons. The sequenced sample consisted of CD4+ T cells from PBMCs. These receptors were taken from a human donor with multiple sclerosis.

The gene calls are TRBV30 and TRBJ2-2; TRBD1 matches 7 bases. The V and J ends lost 3 bases and 3 bases, in that order; junction bases with no gene match: 1. The CDR3 runs 13 residues. Germline V CDR1 and CDR2: GTSNPN, SVGIG (reference sequence). The CDR3 DNA reads TGTGCCTGGAGAGGGACAGACACCGGGGAGCTGTTTTTT. Protein sequence: CAWRGTDTGELFF. Combining the CDR3 with reference TRBV30 and TRBJ2-2 gives the whole variable domain SQTIHQWPATLVQPVGSPLSLECTVEGTSNPNLYWYRQAAGRGLQLLFYSVGIGQISSEVPQNLSASRPQDRQFILSSKKLLLSDSGFYLCAWRGTDTGELFFGEGSRLTVL.

The chain uses TRBV7-2 and TRBJ2-5, with TRBD2 identical over 9 bases. Germline loops: CDR1 SGHTA, CDR2 FQGNSA. The CDR3 extends over 17 amino acids. V shed 1 base and J 5 bases; nucleotides not matched to a gene: 11. In DNA, the CDR3 is TGTGCCAGCAGCTTAGGTCGGCGGGGGGGCCAGTGGGAGACCCAGTACTTC. This encodes CASSLGRRGGQWETQYF.

CDR3 sequence reads: CASSVSTGLAGATDTQYF. CDR3 nucleotides: TGCGCCAGCAGCGTCTCGACCGGACTAGCGGGGGCCACAGATACGCAGTATTTT. V gene TRBV5-1 combines with J gene TRBJ2-3; 13 nucleotides line up with TRBD2. The CDR3 has 18 residues. Germline CDR1 is SGHRS and CDR2 is YFSETQ. The V and J ends lost 4 bases and 2 bases, in that order; junction bases with no gene match: 10.

This clonotype was found a few times. This chain connects TRBV20-1 to TRBJ2-1, with 12 bases lining up with TRBD2. Trimming removed 0 bases from V and 6 bases from J; junction bases left unmatched: 3. Germline assignment: CDR1 DFQATT and CDR2 SNEGSKA (reference sequence). The CDR3 consists of 15 residues. The CDR3 DNA reads TGCAGTGCTAGAGATCCTAGCGGGGGGGCCAATGAGCAGTTCTTC. This encodes CSARDPSGGANEQFF.

This clonotype was recorded a few times. J is TRBJ1-2 and V is TRBV5-4; 7 bases fit TRBD1. V gave up 4 bases and J gave up 2 bases; unmatched junction bases: 2. CDR1 and CDR2 (germline): SGHNT, YYREEE (reference sequence). The length of the CDR3 is 13 residues. The DNA of the CDR3 is TGTGCCAGCAGCCCGGACAGGAACTATGGCTACACCTTC. Encoded protein: CASSPDRNYGYTF.

The rearrangement links TRBV30 to TRBJ1-1, with unresolved D. CDR3 length: 14 residues. Germline assignment: CDR1 GTSNPN and CDR2 SVGIG (reference sequence). The ends were cut back, 0 bases at V and 1 base at J, with 9 bases in the middle. The CDR3 is CAWSVGRENTEAFF. The DNA of the CDR3 is TGTGCCTGGAGTGTAGGCCGGGAGAACACTGAAGCTTTCTTT.

The chain combines TRBV7-2 with TRBJ1-2; TRBD1 matches 9 bases. Unmatched junction bases numbered 2, after V lost 1 base and J lost 8 bases. CDR1 and CDR2 (germline): SGHTA, FQGNSA. The CDR3 is 13 residues long. The DNA of the CDR3 is TGTGCCAGCAGCTTAGTGGACAGGGGAGGCTACACCTTC. Translation: CASSLVDRGGYTF.

The gene calls are TRBV29-1 and TRBJ2-5; no reliable D call. Trimming took 3 bases from V and 4 from J, leaving 9 bases between them. CDR3 length: 12 amino acids. Germline V gene data show CDR1 as SQVTM and CDR2 as ANQGSEA. CDR3 in amino acids: CSVDFVRETQYF. Here the CDR3 DNA reads TGCAGCGTTGATTTCGTACGAGAGACCCAGTACTTC. The full variable domain, rest sourced from reference TRBV29-1 and TRBJ2-5, is SAVISQKPSRDICQRGTSLTIQCQVDSQVTMMFWYRQQPGQSLTLIATANQGSEATYESGFVIDKFPISRPNLTFSTLTVSNMSPEDSSIYLCSVDFVRETQYFGPGTRLLVL.

This chain uses TRBV20-1 with TRBJ2-4, with D possibly matching TRBD2 (6 bases). Germline assignment: CDR1 DFQATT and CDR2 SNEGSKA (reference sequence). Trimming took 2 bases from V and 8 from J, leaving 10 bases between them. CDR3 length: 12 residues. CDR3 sequence (DNA): TGCAGTGCTAGATCGACTAGTGACATTCAGTACTTC. Amino acids: CSARSTSDIQYF.

The chain combines TRBV3-1 with TRBJ2-1; D may correspond to TRBD1 or TRBD2 (5 bases each). CDR1 LGHDT and CDR2 YNNKEL come from the germline V gene (reference sequence). The CDR3 extends over 14 amino acids. V lost 0 bases, J lost 8 bases, and 11 bases lay in between. CDR3 sequence reads: CASSQDLWGYEQFF. The CDR3 DNA reads TGTGCCAGCAGCCAAGATCTTTGGGGGTATGAGCAGTTCTTC.

This clonotype was counted once. The chain carries TRBV9 and TRBJ2-1; D gene uncertain. V shed 3 bases and J shed 7 bases, with 11 bases lying between them. Per the germline V gene, CDR1 is SGDLS and CDR2 is YYNGEE. The CDR3 extends over 13 amino acids. The DNA for the CDR3 is TGTGCCAGCAGCGCGGGCCCACGAAATGAGCAGTTCTTC. Amino acid sequence: CASSAGPRNEQFF. Full variable domain (missing parts from reference TRBV9 and TRBJ2-1): DSGVTQTPKHLITATGQRVTLRCSPRSGDLSVYWYQQSLDQGLQFLIQYYNGEERAKGNILERFSAQQFPDLHSELNLSSLELGDSALYFCASSAGPRNEQFFGPGTRLTVL.

The genes are TRBV20-1 and TRBJ1-1, with D perhaps matching TRBD1 (6 bases). Deletions cut 6 bases from V and 6 bases from J, with 11 bases between. This CDR3 contains 11 residues. Germline V lookup: CDR1 DFQATT, CDR2 SNEGSKA (reference sequence). CDR3 nucleotides: TGCAGTGCGACTAGGACAGCTGAAGCTTTCTTT. It specifies CSATRTAEAFF.

This clonotype was seen once. This chain links TRBV29-1 with TRBJ2-3; tentatively, D is TRBD1 (6 bases). The CDR3 is 13 residues long. Germline V lookup: CDR1 SQVTM, CDR2 ANQGSEA. Trimming removed 0 bases from V and 4 bases from J, with 8 bases in between. For the CDR3, the DNA is TGCAGCGTTGAAGATTGGACAGCAGATACGCAGTATTTT. Protein sequence: CSVEDWTADTQYF.

The chain joins TRBV15 to TRBJ1-5; D unresolved. Germline V gene sequence: CDR1 LNHNV, CDR2 YYDKDF (reference sequence). Trimming pared 0 bases from V and 0 bases from J, leaving 9 bases between. The CDR3 has 16 residues. This chain's CDR3 is CATSRDRAYSNQPQHF. CDR3 bases: TGTGCCACCAGCAGAGATAGGGCTTATAGCAATCAGCCCCAGCATTTT.

V is TRBV19 and J is TRBJ1-1; D gene uncertain. Trimming removed 3 bases from V and 4 bases from J, with 12 bases in between. The CDR3 has 14 amino acids. The germline gives CDR1 LNHDA, CDR2 SQIVND (reference sequence). As DNA, the CDR3 is TGTGCCAGTAGTATCCCCCACGGCCCCACTGAAGCTTTCTTT. This codes for CASSIPHGPTEAFF.